This TCR beta chain was documented in a study of CD8+CD57+ T cells in acquired aplastic anemia. The overall study: An average of approximately 3.2 ug of DNA was obtained from sorted CD4+ and CD8+ cells.

Genomic DNA, serving as template, underwent TCR beta VDJ and CDR3 profiling. A single record per CDR3 protein comes from TCRdb applying MiXCR to the reads. The sample lists roughly 200,000 distinct CDR3 sequences; about three fifths were seen once. Individuals selected for sequencing had exhibited CD8+CD57+ cell expansion on flow cytometry. The CDR3 extends over 12 amino acids. Germline assignment: CDR1 SQVTM and CDR2 ANQGSEA. The V gene lost 4 bases and the J gene lost 2 bases, with 8 bases spanning the gap. This clonotype was counted many times. Sequences were obtained from sorted CD4+, CD8+, or CD8+CD57+ T cells (not recorded which) from PBMCs. V usage is TRBV29-1 and J usage is TRBJ1-1; possible D gene TRBD1, 5 bases. The TCR originated in a human donor with aplastic anemia. The CDR3 bases are TGCAGCGTTGTGGGGGACAACACTGAAGCTTTCTTT. Protein: CSVVGDNTEAFF.